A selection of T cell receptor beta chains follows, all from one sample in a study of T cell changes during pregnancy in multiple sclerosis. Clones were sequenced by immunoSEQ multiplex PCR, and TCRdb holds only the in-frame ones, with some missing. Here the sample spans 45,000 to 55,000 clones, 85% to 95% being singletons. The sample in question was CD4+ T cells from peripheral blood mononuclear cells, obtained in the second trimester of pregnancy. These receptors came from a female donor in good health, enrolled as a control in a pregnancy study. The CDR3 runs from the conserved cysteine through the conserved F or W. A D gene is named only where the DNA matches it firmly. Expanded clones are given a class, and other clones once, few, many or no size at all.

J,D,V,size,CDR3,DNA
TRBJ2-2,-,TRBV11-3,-,CASSLSDTGELFF,TGTGCCAGCAGCTTATCGGACACCGGGGAGCTGTTTTTT
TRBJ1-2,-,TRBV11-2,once,CASSQRVISYGYTF,TGTGCCAGCAGCCAGAGGGTGATTTCCTATGGCTACACCTTC
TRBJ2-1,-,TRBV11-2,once,CASSRGRYNEQFF,TGTGCCAGCAGCAGAGGAAGGTACAATGAGCAGTTCTTC
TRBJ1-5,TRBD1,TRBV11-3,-,CASSLVGDRAYSNQPQHF,TGTGCCAGCAGCTTAGTTGGGGACAGAGCTTATAGCAATCAGCCCCAGCATTTT
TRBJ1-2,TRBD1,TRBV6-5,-,CASRQGGNYGYTF,TGTGCCAGCAGGCAGGGGGGTAACTATGGCTACACCTTC
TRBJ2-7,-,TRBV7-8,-,CASSSDGTYEQYF,TGTGCCAGCAGCTCCGACGGGACCTACGAGCAGTACTTC
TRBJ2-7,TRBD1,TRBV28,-,CASSWTGGWEQYF,TGTGCCAGCAGTTGGACAGGGGGCTGGGAGCAGTACTTC
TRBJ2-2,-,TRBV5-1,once,CASSFRGVNTGELFF,TGCGCCAGCAGCTTCAGGGGCGTGAACACCGGGGAGCTGTTTTTT
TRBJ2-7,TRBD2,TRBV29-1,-,CSVDGGGVYEQYF,TGCAGCGTTGACGGCGGGGGAGTCTACGAGCAGTACTTC
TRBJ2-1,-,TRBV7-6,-,CASSSIQTAYNEQFF,TGTGCCAGCAGCTCAATTCAGACAGCTTACAATGAGCAGTTCTTC
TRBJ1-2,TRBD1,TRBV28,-,CASTLAGTGARNGYTF,TGTGCCAGCACCCTCGCCGGGACAGGGGCTCGAAACGGCTACACCTTC
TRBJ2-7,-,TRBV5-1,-,CASSPDISSYEQYF,TGCGCCAGCAGCCCGGACATATCCTCCTACGAGCAGTACTTC
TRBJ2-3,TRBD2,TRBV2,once,CASSEPGRGPTQYF,TGTGCCAGCAGTGAACCGGGGAGGGGACCTACGCAGTATTTT
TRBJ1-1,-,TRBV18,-,CASSPPNRAGATEAFF,TGTGCCAGCTCACCACCGAACAGGGCGGGGGCCACTGAAGCTTTCTTT
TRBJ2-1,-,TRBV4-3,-,CASSRLASAHEQFF,TGCGCCAGCAGCCGGCTAGCGTCTGCCCATGAGCAGTTCTTC
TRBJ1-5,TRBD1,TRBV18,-,CASSPGQGLNQPQHF,TGTGCCAGCTCACCGGGACAGGGACTCAATCAGCCCCAGCATTTT
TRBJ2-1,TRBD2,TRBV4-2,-,CASSHRGGDNEQFF,TGTGCCAGCAGCCACCGCGGGGGGGACAATGAGCAGTTCTTC
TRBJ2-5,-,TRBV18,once,CASSPPMGLSGETQYF,TGTGCCAGCTCACCACCGATGGGGTTGAGCGGAGAGACCCAGTACTTC